The rows below give T cell receptor beta chains drawn from one sample of a study of shared clonotypes between healthy human individuals. TCRdb's table, derived via immunoSEQ multiplex PCR, lists solely in-frame clones and lacks some. In the table there are 980,000 or so clones, around three quarters of which are singletons. Sequences were obtained from memory CD4+ T cells sorted from blood. All receptors come from a man aged 18 to 29 in good health. CDR3s include the opening cysteine and the closing phenylalanine or tryptophan. D genes are given only for firm matches. Clone size, where shown, is once, few, many, or a class for clones that have expanded.

clone size: -; J gene: TRBJ1-1; V gene: TRBV19; CDR3 length: 18; D gene: TRBD1; CDR3 DNA: TGTGCCAGTAGGAGGAGCGGGACAGGGGGCTTTTGGAACACTGAAGCTTTCTTT; CDR3 protein: CASRRSGTGGFWNTEAFF
clone size: -; J gene: TRBJ2-5; V gene: TRBV5-1; CDR3 length: 12; D gene: -; CDR3 DNA: TGCGCCAGCAGCTTGAGCGCGGAGACCCAGTACTTC; CDR3 protein: CASSLSAETQYF
clone size: -; J gene: TRBJ2-2; V gene: TRBV4-1; CDR3 length: 18; D gene: TRBD2; CDR3 DNA: TGCGCCAGCAGCCAAGGGCTAGCGGGAGCCGCGAACACCGGGGAGCTGTTTTTT; CDR3 protein: CASSQGLAGAANTGELFF
clone size: -; J gene: TRBJ2-7; V gene: TRBV5-4; CDR3 length: 14; D gene: -; CDR3 DNA: TGTGCCAGCAGCACCGGGACTCACCTGGGCGAGCAGTACTTC; CDR3 protein: CASSTGTHLGEQYF
clone size: -; J gene: TRBJ2-3; V gene: TRBV7-9; CDR3 length: 14; D gene: TRBD1; CDR3 DNA: TGTGCCAGCAGCCGGACAGGGAGCACAGATACGCAGTATTTT; CDR3 protein: CASSRTGSTDTQYF
clone size: -; J gene: TRBJ1-3; V gene: TRBV6-5; CDR3 length: 15; D gene: TRBD1; CDR3 DNA: TGTGCCAGCAGTTACCAGGGGGCGGCTGGAAACACCATATATTTT; CDR3 protein: CASSYQGAAGNTIYF
clone size: -; J gene: TRBJ2-7; V gene: TRBV6-5; CDR3 length: 13; D gene: TRBD1; CDR3 DNA: TGTGCCGCCCGGGACAGGGGGTCCTACGAGCAGTACTTC; CDR3 protein: CAARDRGSYEQYF
clone size: once; J gene: TRBJ2-5; V gene: TRBV10-2; CDR3 length: 15; D gene: TRBD1; CDR3 DNA: TGCGCCAGCAGTGATTGGCAGGGGGCCGATGAGACCCAGTACTTC; CDR3 protein: CASSDWQGADETQYF
clone size: few; J gene: TRBJ2-7; V gene: TRBV11-2; CDR3 length: 15; D gene: TRBD2; CDR3 DNA: TGTGCCAGCAGCCTGGGACTAGCGGTAGGCTACGAGCAGTACTTC; CDR3 protein: CASSLGLAVGYEQYF
clone size: few; J gene: TRBJ2-2; V gene: TRBV16; CDR3 length: 13; D gene: -; CDR3 DNA: TGTGCCAGCAGCCCCGCGAGAGGGGGGAAGATGTTTTTT; CDR3 protein: CASSPARGGKMFF
clone size: -; J gene: TRBJ2-1; V gene: TRBV27; CDR3 length: 15; D gene: -; CDR3 DNA: TGTGCCAGCAGTTCCCCAGGGCGGGTCCACAATGAGCAGTTCTTC; CDR3 protein: CASSSPGRVHNEQFF
clone size: -; J gene: TRBJ2-5; V gene: TRBV5-6; CDR3 length: 11; D gene: -; CDR3 DNA: TGTGCCAGCAGCTTTCAAGAGACCCAGTACTTC; CDR3 protein: CASSFQETQYF
clone size: -; J gene: TRBJ2-5; V gene: TRBV27; CDR3 length: 14; D gene: -; CDR3 DNA: TGTGCCAGCAGTTTTCAGGGGAGCCAAGAGACCCAGTACTTC; CDR3 protein: CASSFQGSQETQYF
clone size: -; J gene: TRBJ2-7; V gene: TRBV2; CDR3 length: 14; D gene: -; CDR3 DNA: TGTGCCAGCAGTGAGACGGCTAAGTCCTACGAGCAGTACTTC; CDR3 protein: CASSETAKSYEQYF
clone size: -; J gene: TRBJ1-3; V gene: TRBV6-6; CDR3 length: 13; D gene: -; CDR3 DNA: TGTGCCAGCAGCCCCGGAGGGGGAAACACCATATATTTT; CDR3 protein: CASSPGGGNTIYF
clone size: once; J gene: TRBJ2-2; V gene: TRBV7-9; CDR3 length: 15; D gene: -; CDR3 DNA: TGTGCCAGCAGCTTAGGGGACCACAACCAGGGGGAGCTGTTTTTT; CDR3 protein: CASSLGDHNQGELFF
clone size: -; J gene: TRBJ2-2; V gene: TRBV19; CDR3 length: 14; D gene: -; CDR3 DNA: TGTGCCAGTAGTATGTGGACGAACACCGGGGAGCTGTTTTTT; CDR3 protein: CASSMWTNTGELFF
clone size: -; J gene: TRBJ1-2; V gene: TRBV16; CDR3 length: 15; D gene: TRBD1; CDR3 DNA: TGTGCCAGCAGCCGTTCCGGGACAGGGTGGGATGGCTACACCTTC; CDR3 protein: CASSRSGTGWDGYTF
clone size: few; J gene: TRBJ1-5; V gene: TRBV30; CDR3 length: 14; D gene: -; CDR3 DNA: TGTGCCTGGAGTGGAGGGGGGAACAATCAGCCCCAGCATTTT; CDR3 protein: CAWSGGGNNQPQHF
clone size: -; J gene: TRBJ2-5; V gene: TRBV2; CDR3 length: 14; D gene: TRBD2; CDR3 DNA: TGTGCCAGCAAGGGCGGGGGGGCCCGAGAGACCCAGTACTTC; CDR3 protein: CASKGGGARETQYF
clone size: -; J gene: TRBJ2-4; V gene: TRBV6-5; CDR3 length: 15; D gene: TRBD2; CDR3 DNA: TGTGCCAGCAGTCAAGTAGGGACTACCAATAGCATTCAGTACTTC; CDR3 protein: CASSQVGTTNSIQYF
clone size: -; J gene: TRBJ1-1; V gene: TRBV29-1; CDR3 length: 13; D gene: -; CDR3 DNA: TGCAGCGTTGAACTGGAAAGGAGAACTGAAGCTTTCTTT; CDR3 protein: CSVELERRTEAFF
clone size: -; J gene: TRBJ2-7; V gene: TRBV5-6; CDR3 length: 13; D gene: -; CDR3 DNA: TGTGCCAGCAGCTTGGTTACCTCCTACGAGCAGTACTTC; CDR3 protein: CASSLVTSYEQYF
clone size: -; J gene: TRBJ2-3; V gene: TRBV4-1; CDR3 length: 19; D gene: -; CDR3 DNA: TGCGCCAGCAGCCGACCCCAAGACTGGTACGCTATTAGCACAGATACGCAGTATTTT; CDR3 protein: CASSRPQDWYAISTDTQYF
clone size: -; J gene: TRBJ1-5; V gene: TRBV5-1; CDR3 length: 16; D gene: -; CDR3 DNA: TGCGCCAGCAGCGTACCCAGGGGAGACAACAATCAGCCCCAGCATTTT; CDR3 protein: CASSVPRGDNNQPQHF
clone size: -; J gene: TRBJ2-5; V gene: TRBV5-1; CDR3 length: 15; D gene: -; CDR3 DNA: TGCGCCAGCAGCTTGGAGGCTAACCGACAAGAGACCCAGTACTTC; CDR3 protein: CASSLEANRQETQYF
clone size: -; J gene: TRBJ1-2; V gene: TRBV27; CDR3 length: 16; D gene: -; CDR3 DNA: TGTGCCAGCAGTTTGGGTCGGGGGGGGCCTAACTATGGCTACACCTTC; CDR3 protein: CASSLGRGGPNYGYTF
clone size: -; J gene: TRBJ1-1; V gene: TRBV29-1; CDR3 length: 11; D gene: -; CDR3 DNA: TGCAGCGGAATACAGGGTACTGAAGCTTTCTTT; CDR3 protein: CSGIQGTEAFF
clone size: -; J gene: TRBJ2-7; V gene: TRBV5-1; CDR3 length: 15; D gene: -; CDR3 DNA: TGCGCCAGCAGCTTGAGGTCAGACACTGCCGCCGAGCAGTACTTC; CDR3 protein: CASSLRSDTAAEQYF
clone size: -; J gene: TRBJ1-4; V gene: TRBV19; CDR3 length: 16; D gene: TRBD1; CDR3 DNA: TGTGCCAGTAGTTCCAGGCAGGGGGCAACTAATGAAAAACTGTTTTTT; CDR3 protein: CASSSRQGATNEKLFF
clone size: -; J gene: TRBJ1-3; V gene: TRBV25-1; CDR3 length: 15; D gene: -; CDR3 DNA: TGTGCCAGCAGTGAATATCGCGGTGATGGAAACACCATATATTTT; CDR3 protein: CASSEYRGDGNTIYF
clone size: -; J gene: TRBJ1-1; V gene: TRBV6-1; CDR3 length: 15; D gene: -; CDR3 DNA: TGTGCCAGCAGCGATAAGGGTGGGGTGAACACTGAAGCTTTCTTT; CDR3 protein: CASSDKGGVNTEAFF
clone size: -; J gene: TRBJ2-3; V gene: TRBV2; CDR3 length: 15; D gene: TRBD1; CDR3 DNA: TGTGCCAGCAGTCCGGACAGGATTAGCACAGATACGCAGTATTTT; CDR3 protein: CASSPDRISTDTQYF
clone size: -; J gene: TRBJ2-1; V gene: TRBV2; CDR3 length: 15; D gene: -; CDR3 DNA: TGTGCCAGCAGAAGAGACAGATATTCCTACAATGAGCAGTTCTTC; CDR3 protein: CASRRDRYSYNEQFF
clone size: -; J gene: TRBJ1-4; V gene: TRBV28; CDR3 length: 16; D gene: -; CDR3 DNA: TGTGCCAGCACCTCCCCCGTGGGCCCAGGGTATGAAAAACTGTTTTTT; CDR3 protein: CASTSPVGPGYEKLFF
clone size: few; J gene: TRBJ1-1; V gene: TRBV7-3; CDR3 length: 15; D gene: -; CDR3 DNA: TGTGCCAGCAGCCCTAACCCCTTACAGGGCACTGAAGCTTTCTTT; CDR3 protein: CASSPNPLQGTEAFF
clone size: -; J gene: TRBJ2-7; V gene: TRBV5-1; CDR3 length: 13; D gene: -; CDR3 DNA: TGCGCCAGCAGCACAGGCGAACCCTACGAGCAGTACTTC; CDR3 protein: CASSTGEPYEQYF
clone size: -; J gene: TRBJ2-1; V gene: TRBV11-2; CDR3 length: 15; D gene: TRBD2; CDR3 DNA: TGTGCCAGCAGCTTAGCTAGCGGGGCCTACAATGAGCAGTTCTTC; CDR3 protein: CASSLASGAYNEQFF
clone size: few; J gene: TRBJ1-5; V gene: TRBV5-4; CDR3 length: 14; D gene: -; CDR3 DNA: TGTGCCAGCAGCTTGGCGGGGGATAATCAGCCCCAGCATTTT; CDR3 protein: CASSLAGDNQPQHF
clone size: -; J gene: TRBJ2-7; V gene: TRBV29-1; CDR3 length: 12; D gene: TRBD1; CDR3 DNA: TGCTCCGGGGGACAGGGGGCACGGGAGCAGTACTTC; CDR3 protein: CSGGQGAREQYF
clone size: -; J gene: TRBJ2-4; V gene: TRBV25-1; CDR3 length: 15; D gene: -; CDR3 DNA: TGTGCCAGCAGTGACTTTACCGGGACTAAAAACATTCAGTACTTC; CDR3 protein: CASSDFTGTKNIQYF